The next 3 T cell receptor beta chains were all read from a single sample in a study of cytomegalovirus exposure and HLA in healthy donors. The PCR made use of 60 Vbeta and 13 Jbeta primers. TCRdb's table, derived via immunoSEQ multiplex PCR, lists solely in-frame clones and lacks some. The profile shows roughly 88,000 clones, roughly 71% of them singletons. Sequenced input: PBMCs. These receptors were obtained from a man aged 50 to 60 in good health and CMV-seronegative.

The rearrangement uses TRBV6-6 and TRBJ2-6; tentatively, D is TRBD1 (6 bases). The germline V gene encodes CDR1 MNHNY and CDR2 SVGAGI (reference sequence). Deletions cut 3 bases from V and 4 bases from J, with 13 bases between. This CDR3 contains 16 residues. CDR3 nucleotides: TGTGCCAGCAGTTATACAGGGCTAAGCGGGGCCAACGTCCTGACTTTC. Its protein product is CASSYTGLSGANVLTF.

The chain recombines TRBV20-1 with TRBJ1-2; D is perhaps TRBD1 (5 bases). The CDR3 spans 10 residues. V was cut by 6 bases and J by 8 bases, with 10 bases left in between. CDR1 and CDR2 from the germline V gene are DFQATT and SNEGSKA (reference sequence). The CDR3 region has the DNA TGCAGTGCGTTGGGGGGGGGCTACACCTTC. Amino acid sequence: CSALGGGYTF.

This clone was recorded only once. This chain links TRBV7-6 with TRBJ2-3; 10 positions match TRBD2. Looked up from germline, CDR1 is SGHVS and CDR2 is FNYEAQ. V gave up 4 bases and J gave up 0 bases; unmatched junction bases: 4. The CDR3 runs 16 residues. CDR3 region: CASSSLAGSSTDTQYF. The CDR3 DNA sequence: TGTGCCAGCAGCTCACTAGCGGGGTCTAGCACAGATACGCAGTATTTT.